Following are 3 T cell receptor beta chains from one sample sequenced in a study of shared clonotypes between healthy human individuals. Clones were read by immunoSEQ multiplex PCR, and TCRdb kept only the in-frame ones, dropping some. This sample has approximately 2.5 million clones; approximately 92% occur once, and the top ten carry over 0.12%. The source material was naive CD4+ T cells sorted from blood. Subset reported: CD45RA+ positively selected. These receptors came from a man aged 18 to 30 in good health.

Remarks on this clone: This CDR3 is also generated by other DNA sequences in the sample. This chain joins TRBV19 and TRBJ1-3, with D tentatively TRBD1 (5 bases). V lost 6 bases and J lost 1, with 7 bases in between. The germline gives CDR1 LNHDA, CDR2 SQIVND (reference sequence). The CDR3 has 13 residues. CDR3 protein: CASRTGSGNTIYF. The CDR3 DNA reads as TGTGCCAGTAGAACAGGTTCTGGAAACACCATATATTTT. Full variable domain (missing parts from reference TRBV19 and TRBJ1-3): DGGITQSPKYLFRKEGQNVTLSCEQNLNHDAMYWYRQDPGQGLRLIYYSQIVNDFQKGDIAEGYSVSREKKESFPLTVTSAQKNPTAFYLCASRTGSGNTIYFGEGSWLTVV.

CDR3 sequence: CASSYSGGTSSYEQYF. The DNA of the CDR3 is TGTGCCAGCAGTTACTCGGGTGGGACTAGTTCTTACGAGCAGTACTTC. The chain combines TRBV6-5 with TRBJ2-7, with 8 bases lining up with TRBD2. The V gene's germline CDR1 is MNHEY and CDR2 SVGAGI. The CDR3 runs 16 residues. The trim removed 0 bases at V and 4 bases at J, leaving 8 bases unmatched.

The rearrangement joins TRBV19 to TRBJ2-2; maybe TRBD2 (5 bases). The CDR3 length is 14 residues. V was clipped by 7 bases and J by 3 bases, with 12 bases between them. In germline, CDR1 is LNHDA, CDR2 SQIVND (reference sequence). CDR3 nucleotide sequence: TGTGCCAGTACCGAGGGCCTTTACACCGGGGAGCTGTTTTTT. It codes for CASTEGLYTGELFF.